This T cell receptor (beta chain) was sequenced for a study of technical replicates of blood from a handful of donors. This clone was counted a few times. This CDR3 spans 15 amino acids. Germline V lookup: CDR1 LGHNT, CDR2 FRNRAP. V lost 5 bases and J lost 1, with 14 bases in between. Libraries were prepared by immunoSEQ multiplex PCR; TCRdb keeps only in-frame clonotypes and omits some of them. The sample contains 65,000 to 80,000 clones, approximately 96% of which appear only once. The sequencing input was T cells isolated from PBMCs. The origin of this receptor is a human donor in good health. The genes are TRBV12-5 and TRBJ1-1; maybe TRBD1 (6 bases). CDR3: CASGTSPTGNTEAFF. In nucleotides, the CDR3 is TGTGCTAGTGGTACAAGCCCGACAGGGAACACTGAAGCTTTCTTT.